One sample yielded the 9 T cell receptor beta chains listed below, sequenced in a study of cytomegalovirus exposure and HLA in healthy donors. Primers: 60 Vbeta forward and 13 Jbeta reverse. Clones were sequenced by immunoSEQ multiplex PCR, and TCRdb holds only the in-frame ones, with some missing. The data contain roughly 100,000 clones, about four fifths of them seen just once; the ten biggest clones take up 1.3%. Sequencing input: PBMCs. Receptors originate from a man under 40 in good health and CMV-seronegative.

The chain recombines TRBV2 with TRBJ2-5, with D possibly TRBD2 on 5 matching bases. The germline V gene encodes CDR1 SNHLY and CDR2 FYNNEI. This CDR3 comprises 12 residues. Trimming shortened V by 7 bases and J by 4 bases, and 10 bases separated the two germline ends. CDR3 region: CASKREAETQYF. CDR3 nucleotides: TGTGCCAGCAAGAGGGAAGCAGAGACCCAGTACTTC.

This chain joins TRBV18 and TRBJ2-2, with 8 bases lining up with TRBD2. This CDR3 contains 16 residues. CDR1 KGHSH and CDR2 LQKENI come from the germline V gene. V dropped 2 bases and J dropped 3; count of bases not matched to a gene: 5. CDR3 in DNA: TGTGCCAGCTCACCAAGCGGGGGCCGGTACACCGGGGAGCTGTTTTTT. This encodes CASSPSGGRYTGELFF.

This sequence joins TRBV7-8 and TRBJ2-7, with a weak D call TRBD2 (7 bases). V lost 0 bases, J lost 1 base, and 16 bases lay in between. The germline V gene encodes CDR1 SGHVS and CDR2 FQNEAQ. The CDR3 length is 17 residues. The CDR3 protein is CASSLARAGAISYEQYF. The CDR3 DNA follows: TGTGCCAGCAGCTTAGCGCGGGCGGGGGCCATATCCTACGAGCAGTACTTC.

The sample holds one count of this clone. The chain is built from TRBV7-2 and TRBJ2-7; the D gene is possibly TRBD1 (6 bases). This CDR3 has 13 amino acids. Germline V gives CDR1 SGHTA, CDR2 FQGNSA. The V end lost 4 bases, the J end lost 4 bases, and 11 bases lay between the germline ends. CDR3 amino acids: CASSSAQGYEQYF. CDR3 sequence (DNA): TGTGCCAGCAGCTCCGCACAGGGATACGAGCAGTACTTC. Filled out from reference TRBV7-2 and TRBJ2-7, the complete variable domain reads GAGVSQSPSNKVTEKGKDVELRCDPISGHTALYWYRQSLGQGLEFLIYFQGNSAPDKSGLPSDRFSAERTGGSVSTLTIQRTQQEDSAVYLCASSSAQGYEQYFGPGTRLTVT.

The V and J genes are TRBV7-2 and TRBJ1-5; perhaps TRBD1 as D (5 bases). Trimming took 1 base from V and 4 from J, leaving 8 bases between them. CDR3 length: 14 residues. The germline V gene encodes CDR1 SGHTA and CDR2 FQGNSA. The CDR3 DNA follows: TGTGCCAGCAGCTTAGGGGGGAGGAATCAGCCCCAGCATTTT. It is translated as CASSLGGRNQPQHF. The full variable domain, with the rest looked up from reference TRBV7-2 and TRBJ1-5, is GAGVSQSPSNKVTEKGKDVELRCDPISGHTALYWYRQSLGQGLEFLIYFQGNSAPDKSGLPSDRFSAERTGGSVSTLTIQRTQQEDSAVYLCASSLGGRNQPQHFGDGTRLSIL.

V and J are TRBV25-1 and TRBJ2-6, with 9 nucleotides matching TRBD2. From germline, CDR1 is MGHDK and CDR2 SYGVNS. V trimming: 4 bases; J trimming: 3 bases; junction bases outside the gene matches: 10. The length of the CDR3 is 18 residues. The CDR3 DNA sequence: TGTGCCAGCAGTGGTTCCCCGGGACTAGCAGTTGGGGCCAACGTCCTGACTTTC. As protein: CASSGSPGLAVGANVLTF.

The V and J genes are TRBV9 and TRBJ2-2; tentatively, D is TRBD2 (6 bases). This CDR3 is built from 16 residues. Germline values: CDR1 SGDLS, CDR2 YYNGEE. Trimming cost V 3 bases and J 3 bases, with 15 bases left between them. The CDR3 here is CASSEVNAGYTGELFF. CDR3 nucleotides: TGTGCCAGCAGCGAGGTGAACGCGGGATACACCGGGGAGCTGTTTTTT.

V and J are TRBV11-3 and TRBJ2-4; 11 bases fit TRBD2. V lost 5 bases, J lost 7 bases, and 10 bases stayed unmatched. The CDR3 runs 16 residues. Germline assignment: CDR1 SGHNT and CDR2 YENEEA. The CDR3 loop is CASSGGTSGSLNIQYF. The CDR3 DNA reads TGTGCCAGCAGCGGGGGGACTAGCGGAAGTTTGAACATTCAGTACTTC.

The chain combines TRBV7-5 with TRBJ1-1; the D call of TRBD1 is as the table states it, not checked on the DNA. TRBV7-5 is an annotated pseudogene. The length of the CDR3 is 13 residues. This CDR3 is CARRSGWNTEAFF. CDR3 nucleotide sequence: TGTGCCAGAAGGTCAGGGTGGAACACTGAAGCTTTCTTT.